This entry lists 7 T cell receptor beta chains sequenced from one sample in a study of control samples from healthy donors and cancer patients. Method: immunoSEQ multiplex PCR; TCRdb's copy keeps in-frame clones and lacks some. Among roughly 150,000 clones listed, about 90% were seen once. The material sequenced was blood. Source of these receptors: a woman aged 25 to 39 in good health.

The chain employs TRBV6-6 and TRBJ1-5; the match to TRBD1 covers 9 bases. The CDR3 length is 14 residues. J lost 6 bases, V lost 6 bases, and 6 bases had no gene match. Germline V gene sequence: CDR1 MNHNY, CDR2 SVGAGI (reference sequence). Here the CDR3 reads CASSRTGGSQPQHF. DNA of the CDR3: TGTGCCAGCAGCCGCACAGGGGGCAGTCAGCCCCAGCATTTT.

This chain joins TRBV28 and TRBJ1-3; 7 bases are a match to TRBD1. After removal of 3 bases from V and 4 bases from J, the junction contained 9 bases not matched to a gene. CDR1 and CDR2 from the germline V gene are MDHEN and SYDVKM. The CDR3 runs 16 residues. The CDR3 nucleotides read TGTGCCAGCAGTTTGCCGTCGAGGGGGCCAGGAAACACCATATATTTT. Translated: CASSLPSRGPGNTIYF.

V is TRBV4-1 and J is TRBJ2-5, with 8 bases identical to TRBD2. The J segment lost 4 bases and the V segment lost 4 bases, leaving 8 bases of the junction unmatched. From germline, CDR1 is MGHRA and CDR2 YSYEKL. The CDR3 has 15 residues. The CDR3 DNA is TGCGCCAGCAGCCCCCAAGGAGCGGGAGTAGAGACCCAGTACTTC. Encoded protein: CASSPQGAGVETQYF.

The rearrangement links TRBV3-1 (or the pseudogene TRBV3-2) to TRBJ1-1; unclear D gene. Germline V gene lookup returns CDR1 LGHDT and CDR2 YNNKEL (reference sequence). V gave up 1 base and J gave up 4 bases, with 10 bases separating them. This CDR3 has 14 residues. This CDR3 is CASSQVAGRTEAFF. The CDR3 DNA reads as TGTGCCAGCAGCCAAGTGGCGGGCCGCACTGAAGCTTTCTTT.

The V call is TRBV6-6, the J call TRBJ2-5, with D perhaps TRBD1 (5 bases). The CDR3 totals 15 residues. The V end lost 2 bases, the J end lost 2 bases, and 12 bases lay between the germline ends. Germline V gene sequence: CDR1 MNHNY, CDR2 SVGAGI (reference sequence). CDR3 in amino acids: CASSYDGRAQETQYF. The CDR3 DNA sequence: TGTGCCAGCAGTTACGACGGCAGGGCACAAGAGACCCAGTACTTC.

V gene TRBV2 combines with J gene TRBJ1-2, with D hard to call. Germline V gene sequence: CDR1 SNHLY, CDR2 FYNNEI. Trimming removed 2 bases at V and 2 bases at J, with 0 bases between. There are 11 residues in the CDR3. The CDR3 DNA reads as TGTGCCAGCAGTGAAAACTATGGCTACACCTTC. Its protein is CASSENYGYTF.

The CDR3 DNA reads TGTGCCAGCAGCGTAGGACGGACCAATAATGAGCAGTTCTTC. Amino acids: CASSVGRTNNEQFF. This chain links TRBV9 with TRBJ2-1, with unresolved D. There are 14 residues in the CDR3. V was cut by 0 bases and J by 7 bases, with 11 bases left in between. Germline V gene data show CDR1 as SGDLS and CDR2 as YYNGEE.